These 30 T cell receptor beta chains were all obtained from the same sample, sequenced in a study of beta chain features in type 1 diabetes. The study reverse transcribed the entire isolated RNA, so it sequenced expressed TCRB transcripts. TCRdb's table, derived via immunoSEQ multiplex PCR, lists solely in-frame clones and lacks some. The table has around 500,000 clones, roughly 10% seen once. Sequencing was carried out using naive CD4+ T cells from blood. The receptors were gathered from a woman aged 18-29 years in good health.

The chain couples TRBV2 to TRBJ2-7; D gene ambiguous. The CDR3 loop spans 13 amino acids. Germline CDR1 SNHLY, CDR2 FYNNEI. Trimming took off 2 bases at V and 3 bases at J, with 8 bases between the two ends. The CDR3 DNA follows: TGTGCCAGCAGTGAAAACGCCTTCTACGAGCAGTACTTC. Protein product: CASSENAFYEQYF.

This clone was picked up a small number of times. The rearrangement links TRBV5-6 to TRBJ2-5, with unresolved D. Between the trimmed V and J ends, which lost 4 bases and 0 bases, there was a span of 7 bases. Germline CDR1 reads SGHDT; CDR2 reads YYEEEE. CDR3 length: 13 amino acids. CDR3 nucleotide sequence: TGTGCCAGCAGCACTAAGTACCAAGAGACCCAGTACTTC. Protein product: CASSTKYQETQYF.

This chain links TRBV7-8 with TRBJ2-3, with a weak D call TRBD2 (6 bases). The CDR3 is 14 amino acids. The germline V gene has CDR1 SGHVS and CDR2 FQNEAQ. The V end lost 10 bases, the J end lost 4 bases, and 18 bases lay between the germline ends. CDR3 sequence: CAIGPGRVPDTQYF. Written as DNA, the CDR3 is TGTGCCATAGGGCCCGGGAGAGTTCCAGATACGCAGTATTTT.

This clone was detected only a few times. V usage is TRBV11-3 and J usage is TRBJ2-1; D tentatively fits TRBD1 or TRBD2 (5 bases each). The CDR3 has 16 residues. Germline V gene lookup returns CDR1 SGHNT and CDR2 YENEEA. Trimming cost V 4 bases and J 2 bases, with 15 bases left between them. CDR3 amino acids: CASSSFRDGTYNEQFF. In DNA, the CDR3 is TGTGCCAGCAGCTCGTTCCGGGACGGCACCTACAATGAGCAGTTCTTC.

This clone was seen a few times. Distinct nucleotide sequences in the sample also encode this CDR3. This chain links TRBV14 with TRBJ2-5; 9 bases fit TRBD1. The V gene's germline CDR1 is SGHDN and CDR2 FVKESK. Trimming removed 1 base from V and 5 bases from J; junction bases left unmatched: 8. The CDR3 runs to 16 residues. CDR3 sequence: CASSQVDRGSRETQYF. Written as DNA, the CDR3 is TGTGCCAGCAGCCAAGTCGACAGGGGGTCCCGGGAGACCCAGTACTTC.

The table lists this clone with a few counts. This sequence joins TRBV5-4 and TRBJ1-2; maybe TRBD1 (6 bases). Germline-derived CDR1 and CDR2 are SGHNT and YYREEE (reference sequence). V was cut by 0 bases and J by 5 bases, with 11 bases left in between. CDR3 length: 14 residues. The CDR3 sequence is CASSLDRAEYGYTF. Written as DNA, the CDR3 is TGTGCCAGCAGCTTGGACAGGGCGGAATATGGCTACACCTTC.

The chain joins TRBV18 to TRBJ2-7; 8 nucleotides align to TRBD2. Germline CDR1 is KGHSH and CDR2 is LQKENI. The junction had 7 bases not matched to a gene; V was cut back by 6 bases and J by 0 bases. This CDR3 has 15 amino acids. The CDR3 region is CASSPIAGSSYEQYV. As DNA, the CDR3 is TGTGCCAGCTCGCCAATAGCGGGGAGCTCCTACGAGCAGTACGTC.

In this sample, this clone turned up a few times. The V gene is TRBV9, the J gene TRBJ2-1, with 7 bases fitting TRBD2. Germline V gene sequence: CDR1 SGDLS, CDR2 YYNGEE. The J segment lost 6 bases and the V segment lost 2 bases, leaving 5 bases of the junction unmatched. The CDR3 is made up of 14 amino acids. This chain's CDR3 is CASSVAGASNEQFF. The CDR3 nucleotides read TGTGCCAGCAGCGTTGCGGGAGCAAGCAATGAGCAGTTCTTC. Full variable domain (outside the CDR3, taken from reference TRBV9 and TRBJ2-1): DSGVTQTPKHLITATGQRVTLRCSPRSGDLSVYWYQQSLDQGLQFLIQYYNGEERAKGNILERFSAQQFPDLHSELNLSSLELGDSALYFCASSVAGASNEQFFGPGTRLTVL.

A few counts support this clone. This chain links TRBV5-1 with TRBJ2-3; maybe TRBD2 (5 bases). The germline V gene has CDR1 SGHRS and CDR2 YFSETQ. The V and J ends lost 2 bases and 3 bases respectively, with 7 bases between them. This CDR3 comprises 13 residues. CDR3 nucleotides: TGCGCCAGCAGCTTCGGGGAAACAGATACGCAGTATTTT. Amino acids: CASSFGETDTQYF.

The sample holds a few counts of this clone. This sequence joins TRBV29-1 and TRBJ1-2; the match to TRBD1 covers 9 bases. The germline V gene has CDR1 SQVTM and CDR2 ANQGSEA. The CDR3 spans 13 residues. J lost 3 bases, V lost 7 bases, and 6 bases had no gene match. Here the CDR3 reads CSARQGGHYGYTF. The CDR3 DNA reads TGCAGCGCCCGACAGGGGGGACACTATGGCTACACCTTC.

The table lists this clone with a few counts. The rearrangement joins TRBV28 to TRBJ1-2; no clear D gene. The ends were cut back, 8 bases at V and 5 bases at J, with 15 bases in the middle. The CDR3 is 13 amino acids. CDR1 is MDHEN, CDR2 SYDVKM, per germline. CDR3 bases: TGTGCCAGCGGCGAAGGAGGGAATTATGGCTACACCTTC. Protein sequence: CASGEGGNYGYTF.

The chain joins TRBV27 to TRBJ2-1, with D uncertain. This CDR3 is 17 amino acids long. The germline V gene encodes CDR1 MNHEY and CDR2 SMNVEV (reference sequence). V lost 0 bases and J 0 bases, leaving 12 bases between the germline ends. The CDR3 here is CASSLSGYLSSYNEQFF. The CDR3 nucleotides read TGTGCCAGCAGTTTATCTGGCTACCTAAGCTCCTACAATGAGCAGTTCTTC.

V is TRBV14 and J is TRBJ1-2; D gene ambiguous. Trimming took off 1 base at V and 4 bases at J, with 7 bases between the two ends. The CDR3 is made up of 13 amino acids. Germline V gives CDR1 SGHDN, CDR2 FVKESK. The CDR3 reads CASSQVPSYGYTF. The CDR3 region has the DNA TGTGCCAGCAGCCAAGTACCAAGCTATGGCTACACCTTC.

This clone has only a few counts. V and J are TRBV29-1 and TRBJ2-5; D possibly corresponds to TRBD1 (7 bases). The DNA end is a closer match to TRBJ2-7, so the J assignment may be wrong. Germline V lookup: CDR1 SQVTM, CDR2 ANQGSEA. CDR3 length: 12 residues. DNA of the CDR3: TGCAGCGTTGTGCGGGACAGCTCCGAGCAGTACTTC. The encoded protein is CSVVRDSSEQYF.

CDR3 protein: CASSDVSGGNTGELFF. CDR3 DNA sequence: TGTGCCAGCAGTGACGTCTCCGGGGGTAACACCGGGGAGCTGTTTTTT. The V gene is TRBV25-1, the J gene TRBJ2-2; D perhaps matches TRBD2 (6 bases). Trimming shortened V by 3 bases and J by 2 bases, and 13 bases separated the two germline ends. The V gene's germline CDR1 is MGHDK and CDR2 SYGVNS. The CDR3 loop spans 16 amino acids.

This clone was seen a few times. V usage is TRBV23-1 and J usage is TRBJ2-7; TRBD1 might be the D (5 bases). TRBV23-1 is designated an ORF whose function remains uncertain. The V end was cut by 3 bases, the J end by 2 bases, with 20 bases between. The CDR3 covers 17 residues. The CDR3 nucleotides read TGCGCCAGCAGTCAGCTATCAACCCGACAGTTACCCTACGAGCAGTACGTC. This encodes CASSQLSTRQLPYEQYV.

This clone was detected only a few times. The chain couples TRBV7-8 to TRBJ2-1; the D gene is possibly TRBD2 (6 bases). Germline lookup yields CDR1 SGHVS and CDR2 FQNEAQ. Between the trimmed V and J ends, which lost 5 bases and 4 bases, there was a span of 12 bases. This CDR3 contains 14 residues. This CDR3 reads CASSTAGRYNEQFF. CDR3 nucleotides: TGTGCCAGCAGCACAGCCGGGAGATACAATGAGCAGTTCTTC.

This clone was seen more than once but under ten times. The rearrangement joins TRBV9 to TRBJ2-1, with 9 bases fitting TRBD1. The V segment lost 0 bases and the J segment 6 bases; nucleotides outside the gene matches: 7. Germline CDR1 is SGDLS and CDR2 is YYNGEE. The CDR3 runs to 16 residues. The CDR3 is CASSVALGQGINEQFF. As DNA, the CDR3 is TGTGCCAGCAGCGTAGCTTTGGGACAGGGAATCAATGAGCAGTTCTTC.

The V gene is TRBV14, the J gene TRBJ2-1, with TRBD2 identical over 7 bases. The CDR3 is made up of 16 amino acids. Germline CDR1 and CDR2: SGHDN and FVKESK. V gave up 1 base and J gave up 8 bases; unmatched junction bases: 11. In DNA form, the CDR3 reads TGTGCCAGCAGCCAAGGCTTAGCGGGCCCCGGGTATGAGCAGTTCTTC. Amino acid sequence: CASSQGLAGPGYEQFF. The full variable domain, completed using reference TRBV14 and TRBJ2-1, is EAGVTQFPSHSVIEKGQTVTLRCDPISGHDNLYWYRRVMGKEIKFLLHFVKESKQDESGMPNNRFLAERTGGTYSTLKVQPAELEDSGVYFCASSQGLAGPGYEQFFGPGTRLTVL.

The chain links TRBV7-3 to TRBJ1-1; 7 bases are a match to TRBD1. This CDR3 region has 15 residues. CDR1 and CDR2 (germline): SGHTA, FQGTGA. The junction had 9 bases not matched to a gene; V was cut back by 6 bases and J by 2 bases. The CDR3 loop is CASRKSGTANTEAFF. CDR3 in DNA: TGTGCCAGCAGGAAATCCGGGACAGCCAACACTGAAGCTTTCTTT.

This chain links TRBV19 with TRBJ1-1; no definite D call. Germline CDR1 reads LNHDA; CDR2 reads SQIVND (reference sequence). The V end was cut by 3 bases, the J end by 8 bases, with 10 bases between. The CDR3 is 12 residues long. The DNA of the CDR3 is TGTGCCAGTAGTATCGTGGGTGGAGAAGCTTTCTTT. This gives the protein CASSIVGGEAFF.

The sample holds many counts of this clone. The rearrangement joins TRBV10-3 to TRBJ2-1, with 11 bases that match TRBD2. V lost 7 bases, J lost 5 bases, and 1 base stayed unmatched. Germline V gene sequence: CDR1 ENHRY, CDR2 SYGVKD. The CDR3 length is 13 residues. CDR3: CAIMGLADNEQFF. The CDR3, as DNA: TGTGCCATCATGGGACTAGCGGACAATGAGCAGTTCTTC.

This clone appeared a few times. The chain is built from TRBV4-3 and TRBJ2-5; TRBD1 or TRBD2 may be the D gene (6 bases each). Between the trimmed V and J ends, which lost 3 bases and 5 bases, there was a span of 13 bases. Germline assignment: CDR1 LGHNA and CDR2 YSLEER. This CDR3 spans 14 amino acids. Written as DNA, the CDR3 is TGCGCCAGCAGCCACCGCCGGGGGCCGGAGACCCAGTACTTC. Its protein is CASSHRRGPETQYF.

The chain joins TRBV4-1 to TRBJ2-1, with D possibly matching TRBD2 (5 bases). CDR3 length equals 15 residues. V gave up 1 base and J gave up 4 bases, with 11 bases separating them. CDR1 is MGHRA, CDR2 YSYEKL, per germline. This chain's CDR3 is CASSQAPERYNEQFF. The CDR3 DNA is TGCGCCAGCAGCCAAGCCCCGGAGCGGTACAATGAGCAGTTCTTC.

The rearrangement links TRBV11-1 to TRBJ2-1; 10 bases line up with TRBD1. CDR1 and CDR2 (germline): SGHAT, FQDESV (reference sequence). J was trimmed by 7 bases and V by 6 bases; bases with no gene match: 15. The CDR3 totals 17 residues. In DNA form, the CDR3 reads TGTGCCAGCAGAACGCACCCGAGACAGGGGGCGGGGAATGAGCAGTTCTTC. Encoded protein: CASRTHPRQGAGNEQFF.

The genes are TRBV4-3 and TRBJ2-7, with D perhaps matching TRBD1 (6 bases). This CDR3 is built from 14 residues. V was pared by 5 bases and J by 0 bases, with 11 bases between. Germline lookup yields CDR1 LGHNA and CDR2 YSLEER. In nucleotides, the CDR3 is TGCGCCAGCAGCTCAGACAGGTTCTCCTACGAGCAGTACTTC. Its protein product is CASSSDRFSYEQYF.

This clone was observed a handful of times. V and J are TRBV4-3 and TRBJ2-5; D not certain. V dropped 3 bases and J dropped 5 bases, with 13 bases sitting between them. The length of the CDR3 is 14 residues. Germline CDR1 and CDR2: LGHNA and YSLEER. The CDR3 DNA sequence: TGCGCCAGCAGCCACCTTGGCCAAGGGGAGACCCAGTACTTC. Protein product: CASSHLGQGETQYF.

The chain is built from TRBV7-2 and TRBJ2-3; no firm D call. The CDR3 extends over 15 amino acids. From germline, CDR1 is SGHTA and CDR2 FQGNSA. Trimming removed 3 bases from V and 4 bases from J, with 14 bases in between. This chain's CDR3 is CASSFGGSLADTQYF. In nucleotides, the CDR3 is TGTGCCAGCAGCTTTGGCGGTAGCCTCGCAGATACGCAGTATTTT.

A few counts support this clone. This sequence joins TRBV5-1 and TRBJ2-2; tentative D call: TRBD1 (5 bases). CDR3 length: 15 residues. V lost 0 bases and J 6 bases, leaving 12 bases between the germline ends. The germline CDR1 and CDR2 sequences are SGHRS and YFSETQ. CDR3 in amino acids: CASSLGQLRAGELFF. The CDR3 DNA is TGCGCCAGCAGCTTGGGACAGTTACGGGCCGGGGAGCTGTTTTTT.

V is TRBV5-1 and J is TRBJ2-3; unclear D gene. The CDR3 length is 12 residues. In germline, CDR1 is SGHRS, CDR2 YFSETQ. V lost 3 bases, J lost 5 bases, and 7 bases lay in between. This CDR3 is CASSSPEDTQYF. Here the CDR3 DNA reads TGCGCCAGCAGCTCGCCTGAAGATACGCAGTATTTT.